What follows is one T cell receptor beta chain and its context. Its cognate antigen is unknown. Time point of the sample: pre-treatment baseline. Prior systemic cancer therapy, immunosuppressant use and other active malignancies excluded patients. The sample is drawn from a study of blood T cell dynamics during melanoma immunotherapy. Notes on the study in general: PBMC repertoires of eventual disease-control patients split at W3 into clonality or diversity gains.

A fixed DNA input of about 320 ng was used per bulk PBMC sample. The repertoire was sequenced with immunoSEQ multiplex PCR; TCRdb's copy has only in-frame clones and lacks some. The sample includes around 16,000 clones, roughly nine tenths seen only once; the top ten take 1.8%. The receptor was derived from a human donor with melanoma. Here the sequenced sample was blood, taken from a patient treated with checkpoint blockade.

The CDR3 spells CASSSNRASSTDTQYF. The DNA of the CDR3 is TGTGCCAGCAGCTCAAACAGGGCCTCTAGCACAGATACGCAGTATTTT. The chain is built from TRBV5-4 and TRBJ2-3, with a possible D match to TRBD1 (6 bases). V dropped 3 bases and J dropped 0 bases, with 14 bases sitting between them. Per the germline V gene, CDR1 is SGHNT and CDR2 is YYREEE (reference sequence). There are 16 residues in the CDR3.